Below, one TCR beta chain is given with its context. Its specificity is unknown. This sample was included in a study of cytomegalovirus exposure and HLA in healthy donors. Whole-study results and caveats: Most TCR sequences were uncommon, yet certain public TCRs appeared in many donors.

Only in-frame clones appear in the TCRdb table, and some are missing; sequencing was by immunoSEQ multiplex PCR. The data contain 300,000 to 400,000 clones, approximately 86% of them singletons. This CDR3 region has 17 residues. Germline CDR1 reads MGHRA; CDR2 reads YSYEKL. V was trimmed by 0 bases and J by 5 bases, leaving 16 bases between them. This clonotype was obtained from a man aged 25-45 years in good health and CMV-seronegative. What was sequenced was PBMCs. The rearrangement joins TRBV4-1 to TRBJ2-2; D may be TRBD1 (6 bases). For the CDR3, the DNA is TGCGCCAGCAGCCAAGATAAACAGGGCCTGGGGACCGGGGAGCTGTTTTTT. This sequence encodes CASSQDKQGLGTGELFF.